This T cell receptor beta chain originates from a study of T-cell memory formation after mild COVID-19. The study's findings and limits: Mostly located in CM and EM were contracting CD4+ clones, with contracting CD8+ clones located in EMRA.

TCRdb passed the 5' RACE reads through MiXCR, listing each CDR3 protein once. The sample includes about 620,000 distinct CDR3 sequences, roughly 18% of them seen just once. This clonotype has a single count. The antigen is not known. The germline CDR1 and CDR2 sequences are LGHDT and YNNKEL (reference sequence). The junction had 3 bases not matched to a gene; V was cut back by 7 bases and J by 6 bases. The length of the CDR3 is 13 residues. This chain uses TRBV3-1 with TRBJ2-2; the match to TRBD2 covers 9 bases. The origin of this receptor is an adult woman who had mild COVID-19 (a few samples of this study predate the infection). Cell type and time point are not known. The material sequenced was PBMCs or a T cell subset sorted from them (not recorded which). The CDR3 loop is CASTAGGSGELFF. CDR3 coding DNA: TGTGCCAGCACCGCGGGAGGGTCCGGGGAGCTGTTTTTT.